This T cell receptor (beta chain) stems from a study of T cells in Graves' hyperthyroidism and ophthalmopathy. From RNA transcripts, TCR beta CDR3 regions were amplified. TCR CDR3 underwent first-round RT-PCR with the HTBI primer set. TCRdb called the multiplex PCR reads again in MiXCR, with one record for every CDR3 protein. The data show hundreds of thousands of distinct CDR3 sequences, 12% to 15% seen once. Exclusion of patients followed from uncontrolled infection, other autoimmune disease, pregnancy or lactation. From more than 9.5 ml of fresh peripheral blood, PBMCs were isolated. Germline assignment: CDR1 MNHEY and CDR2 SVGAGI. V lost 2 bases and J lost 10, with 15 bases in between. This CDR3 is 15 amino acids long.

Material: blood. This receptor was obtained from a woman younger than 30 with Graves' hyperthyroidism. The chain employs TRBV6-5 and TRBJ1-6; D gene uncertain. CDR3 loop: CASSYTASGGSPLHF. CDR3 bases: TGTGCCAGCAGTTACACAGCCAGCGGTGGCTCACCCCTCCACTTT.